This TCR beta chain was sequenced for a study of blood T cell repertoires in COVID-19. Produced via immunoSEQ multiplex PCR; TCRdb's table is partial and in-frame only. The sample contains 150,000 or so clones, 85% to 95% of which appear only once. Per germline, CDR1 SGHAT and CDR2 FQDESV (reference sequence). The V gene end was trimmed by 1 base and the J gene end by 4 bases; junction bases not matched to a gene: 3. This CDR3 has 14 residues. Sequencing used peripheral blood. The J gene is TRBJ1-1, the V gene TRBV11-1, with 7 nucleotides matching TRBD1. This clonotype was obtained from a man aged 50 or older with acute or convalescent COVID-19. The CDR3 here is CASSLGGGPTEAFF. Here the CDR3 DNA reads TGTGCCAGCAGCTTAGGAGGGGGCCCCACTGAAGCTTTCTTT.